This is a list of T cell receptor beta chains from one sample in a study of blood T cell repertoires in COVID-19. The assay was immunoSEQ multiplex PCR, and TCRdb's table has in-frame clones only and misses some. The sample lists about 94,000 clones, around two thirds occurring once. The sample comprised peripheral blood. The source is an older man with COVID-19, enrolled during active disease. Each CDR3 is given with its conserved first and last residue.

v_call,cdr3_aa
TRBV19,CASSIRRGLQPQHF
TRBV5-1,CASSPVAGEEQYF
TRBV12-3/TRBV12-4,CASSLRGIEQFF
TRBV9,CASSPSGNYNEQFF
TRBV19,CASNRGDNYGYTF
TRBV7-2,CASSRTSGPGGDTQYF
TRBV6-2/TRBV6-3,CASSARRGRGAGDTQYF
TRBV28,CASSLYYPGDQRHEKLFF
TRBV3-1/TRBV3-2,CASSQARQGNTEAFF
TRBV19,CASSTTGTGLYGYTF
TRBV28,CASSLNPGDRQPQHF
TRBV3-1/TRBV3-2,CASGASGGNQETQYF
TRBV6-2/TRBV6-3,CASSYSTANYGYTF
TRBV28,CASSSRFGRNSGTGELFF
TRBV5-4,CASSPRGGSYEQYF
TRBV3-1/TRBV3-2,CASSQAWSQYF
TRBV2,CASRRRSGSGANVLTF
TRBV11-2,CASTNYAGQETQYF
TRBV29-1,CSVGQGGEQYF
TRBV4-1,CASSQGGGQGKETQYF
TRBV14,CASSRTGRQETQYF
TRBV7-7,CASSTTGGEQFF
TRBV4-1,CASSQDVSGQLTDTQYF
TRBV30,CAWSAVGAPLHF
TRBV9,CASSVRPTDYGYTF
TRBV5-1,CASSAGTSGPGYEQYF
TRBV5-1,CASSLAGTGRDEQYF
TRBV4-3,CASSQEGGGEQYF
TRBV6-1,CASSEAVGGSGNTIYF
TRBV18,CASSLDRGYEKLFF
TRBV2,CASSLAGVTAGELFF
TRBV25-1,CASSVYRGLGEQFF
TRBV28,CASLPAGTDTQYF
TRBV27,CASSYGTSGIYEQYF
TRBV11-2,CASSSRTSGTTTDTQYF
TRBV4-1,CASSAPAWGGNTGELFF
TRBV6-2/TRBV6-3,CASSEGGSGLAYQETQYF
TRBV27,CASSPKGWQETQYF
TRBV11-2,CASSAGTSGPLGEQYF
TRBV6-5,CASSPGTSGYNEQFF
TRBV28,CASSSDRVPYNEQFF
TRBV7-2,CASSLARQNNEQFF
TRBV30,CASEAGLSAHEQYF
TRBV7-6,CASSLAGRLTQETQYF
TRBV28,CASSLVEATNQPQHF
TRBV4-3,CASSQQSRPEKLFF
TRBV7-9,CASLPQGSAEQYF
TRBV4-3,CASSQPGRGGYTF
TRBV7-8,CASTAGTTLYNEQFF
TRBV2,CASGPGRETQYF
TRBV5-6,CASSLDRGTDTQYF
TRBV18,CASSGLGGSGNQPQHF
TRBV19,CASRDRRGQPQHF
TRBV2,CASSLDPGQDMNTEAFF